This T cell receptor (beta chain) came from a study of cytomegalovirus exposure and HLA in healthy donors. This clone is a singleton in its sample. With V trimmed by 4 bases and J by 1 base, 16 bases remained unmatched. From germline, CDR1 is SGHTA and CDR2 FQGTGA. The CDR3 runs to 20 residues. 13 Jbeta primers and 60 Vbeta primers were used for the PCR. The repertoire was sequenced with immunoSEQ multiplex PCR; TCRdb's copy has only in-frame clones and lacks some. The data contain approximately 40,000 clones, about nine tenths of them seen just once; the ten biggest clones take up approximately 10%. Sequences were obtained from PBMCs. V and J are TRBV7-3 and TRBJ2-3; 11 bases are shared with TRBD2. The sequence was collected from a middle-aged woman in good health and CMV-seropositive. CDR3 sequence: CASSSPSKGLADRGTDTQYF. The CDR3 coding sequence is TGTGCCAGCAGCTCCCCGTCCAAGGGACTAGCGGACAGGGGCACAGATACGCAGTATTTT.